The present T cell receptor (beta chain) was sequenced within a study of blood T cell repertoires in COVID-19. Germline values: CDR1 GTSNPN, CDR2 SVGIG (reference sequence). This CDR3 is built from 15 residues. V was shortened by 0 bases and J by 0 bases, with 9 bases between the two germline ends. This clone was picked up a small number of times. Only in-frame clones appear in the TCRdb table, and some are missing; sequencing was by immunoSEQ multiplex PCR. This sample has about 97,000 clones, with approximately 92% found just once. The J gene is TRBJ1-3, the V gene TRBV30; D is undetermined. Source material: peripheral blood. The receptor was derived from a woman between 45 and 60 years old with COVID-19, enrolled during active disease. This CDR3 is CAWSVSGGSGNTIYF. As DNA, the CDR3 is TGTGCCTGGAGTGTATCCGGTGGCTCTGGAAACACCATATATTTT.